One sample yielded the 28 T cell receptor beta chains listed below, sequenced in a study of blood T cell repertoires in COVID-19. Clones were read by immunoSEQ multiplex PCR, and TCRdb kept only the in-frame ones, dropping some. This sample has over 400,000 clones, with 70% to 90% found just once. The material sequenced was peripheral blood. Receptors originate from a woman aged 45 to 65 with COVID-19, enrolled during active disease.

This clone has a handful of counts. This sequence joins TRBV4-1 and TRBJ1-5; a possible D gene is TRBD1 (5 bases). Trimming shortened V by 9 bases and J by 7 bases, and 16 bases separated the two germline ends. Germline V gives CDR1 MGHRA, CDR2 YSYEKL. The CDR3 extends over 13 amino acids. This chain's CDR3 is CASTQGLEQPQHF. CDR3 nucleotide sequence: TGCGCCAGTACGCAGGGTTTGGAACAGCCCCAGCATTTT.

V is TRBV2 and J is TRBJ1-4, with a weak D call TRBD1 (6 bases). Germline loops: CDR1 SNHLY, CDR2 FYNNEI. The CDR3 spans 12 residues. V lost 8 bases, J lost 8 bases, and 12 bases lay in between. Here the CDR3 reads CASCGGGEKLFF. For the CDR3, the DNA is TGTGCCAGCTGTGGGGGGGGCGAAAAACTGTTTTTT.

The V and J genes are TRBV7-3 and TRBJ2-1, with TRBD2 matching 7 bases. Germline V lookup: CDR1 SGHTA, CDR2 FQGTGA. Unmatched junction bases numbered 8, after V lost 5 bases and J lost 1 base. The CDR3 has 16 amino acids. The CDR3, as DNA: TGTGCCAGCAGCCTTCGGGCGGGGGTGTCCTACAATGAGCAGTTCTTC. Encoded protein: CASSLRAGVSYNEQFF.

The chain employs TRBV20-1 and TRBJ1-5; the D gene is possibly TRBD1 (6 bases). V was shortened by 4 bases and J by 0 bases, with 19 bases between the two germline ends. Germline V gives CDR1 DFQATT, CDR2 SNEGSKA (reference sequence). This CDR3 is 17 amino acids long. CDR3: CSATEPDRIYSNQPQHF. CDR3 DNA: TGCAGTGCTACTGAACCGGACAGAATTTATAGCAATCAGCCCCAGCATTTT.

This rearrangement joins TRBV7-9 to TRBJ1-4; D may be TRBD1 (5 bases). The V end lost 5 bases, the J end lost 4 bases, and 14 bases lay between the germline ends. CDR1 is SEHNR and CDR2 is FQNEAQ in the germline V gene (reference sequence). This CDR3 contains 15 residues. The DNA of the CDR3 is TGTGCCAGCAGCCCTAGGGGCAGCCGTAATGAAAAACTGTTTTTT. This sequence encodes CASSPRGSRNEKLFF.

This clone showed up just once. Other DNA sequences in the sample encode the same CDR3. The chain has TRBV10-2 and TRBJ1-3, with D perhaps matching TRBD1 (6 bases). Looked up from germline, CDR1 is WSHSY and CDR2 is SAAADI. The V gene lost 2 bases and the J gene lost 2 bases, with 7 bases spanning the gap. The CDR3 has 14 amino acids. CDR3 in DNA: TGCGCCAGCAGTGAGCAGGGGACTGGAAACACCATATATTTT. Encoded protein: CASSEQGTGNTIYF.

The CDR3 bases are TGTGCCAGAAGCTTATCACAGGAGGGGAGCAATCAGCCCCAGCATTTT. It yields the protein CARSLSQEGSNQPQHF. The gene calls are TRBV5-3 and TRBJ1-5, with a possible D match to TRBD1 (5 bases). TRBV5-3 is designated an ORF whose function remains uncertain. The CDR3 is made up of 16 amino acids. The germline V and J ends were trimmed by 2 bases and 1 base, with 13 bases remaining between them.

This sequence joins TRBV27 and TRBJ2-7, with a tentative D call TRBD2 (6 bases). The CDR3 length is 14 residues. Trimming took 3 bases from V and 5 from J, leaving 14 bases between them. Germline CDR1 is MNHEY and CDR2 is SMNVEV (reference sequence). The CDR3 sequence: CASSLGGTGHEQYF. CDR3 DNA sequence: TGTGCCAGCAGTTTGGGAGGTACTGGACACGAGCAGTACTTC.

J is TRBJ2-3 and V is TRBV5-1, with TRBD2 matching over 7 bases. The ends lost 0 bases at V and 4 bases at J; junction bases unmatched: 5. CDR3 length: 15 amino acids. CDR1 and CDR2 (germline): SGHRS, YFSETQ. CDR3 DNA sequence: TGCGCCAGCAGCTTGGGTAGGGAGGGGTCAGATACGCAGTATTTT. This sequence encodes CASSLGREGSDTQYF. Variable domain in full (rest from reference TRBV5-1 and TRBJ2-3): KAGVTQTPRYLIKTRGQQVTLSCSPISGHRSVSWYQQTPGQGLQFLFEYFSETQRNKGNFPGRFSGRQFSNSRSEMNVSTLELGDSALYLCASSLGREGSDTQYFGPGTRLTVL.

V and J are TRBV9 and TRBJ1-1; D might be TRBD1 (5 bases). Trimming removed 0 bases from V and 8 bases from J, with 8 bases in between. Germline V gene lookup returns CDR1 SGDLS and CDR2 YYNGEE. The CDR3 extends over 12 amino acids. The CDR3 protein is CASSVDAGEAFF. The CDR3 bases are TGTGCCAGCAGCGTAGATGCAGGGGAAGCTTTCTTT.

The rearrangement uses TRBV18 and TRBJ2-5, with 7 positions matching TRBD1. Losses at the gene ends were 4 bases for V and 5 bases for J; bases not matched to a gene: 7. The CDR3 sequence is 14 residues long. Germline-derived CDR1 and CDR2 are KGHSH and LQKENI. The CDR3 nucleotides are TGTGCCAGCTCACAATACAGGGGTAGGGAGACCCAGTACTTC. Protein: CASSQYRGRETQYF.

In this sample, this clone turned up a few times. The J gene is TRBJ1-5, the V gene TRBV6-6, with 9 bases that match TRBD1. Germline assignment: CDR1 MNHNY and CDR2 SVGAGI (reference sequence). The CDR3 totals 14 residues. J gave up 4 bases and V 10 bases, and 8 bases lay outside the gene matches. CDR3 in amino acids: CATTQGAVNQPQHF. CDR3 coding DNA: TGTGCCACCACACAGGGGGCGGTTAATCAGCCCCAGCATTTT.

This clone appeared a few times. This chain joins TRBV12-3 or TRBV12-4 and TRBJ2-7; possibly TRBD2 for D (5 bases). This CDR3 region has 12 residues. Trimming left V 5 bases short and J 2 bases short, with 7 bases between. CDR3 sequence: CASSTGAYEQYF. The CDR3 coding sequence is TGTGCCAGCAGTACCGGGGCCTACGAGCAGTACTTC.

V gene TRBV24-1 combines with J gene TRBJ1-5; TRBD1 agrees at 9 bases. Germline lookup yields CDR1 KGHDR and CDR2 SFDVKD. The V segment lost 3 bases and the J segment 11 bases; nucleotides outside the gene matches: 13. The CDR3 is 16 amino acids. The CDR3 reads CATSDTGTGKVTAQHF. The CDR3 nucleotides read TGTGCCACCAGTGATACCGGGACAGGGAAGGTTACGGCCCAGCATTTT.

This clone was detected once. The chain employs TRBV30 and TRBJ2-1, with D perhaps TRBD2 (5 bases). CDR3 length: 13 residues. Between the trimmed V and J ends, which lost 3 bases and 8 bases, there was a span of 14 bases. Looked up from germline, CDR1 is GTSNPN and CDR2 is SVGIG (reference sequence). This chain's CDR3 is CAWRSGFRDEQFF. In nucleotides, the CDR3 is TGTGCCTGGAGGTCGGGATTTCGTGATGAGCAGTTCTTC. Based on the CDR3 plus reference TRBV30 and TRBJ2-1, the full variable domain is SQTIHQWPATLVQPVGSPLSLECTVEGTSNPNLYWYRQAAGRGLQLLFYSVGIGQISSEVPQNLSASRPQDRQFILSSKKLLLSDSGFYLCAWRSGFRDEQFFGPGTRLTVL.

Points on this clone: Other DNA variants within this sample encode the same CDR3. The rearrangement links TRBV19 to TRBJ1-3; no reliable D call. V was trimmed by 2 bases and J by 0 bases, leaving 8 bases between them. Germline CDR1 reads LNHDA; CDR2 reads SQIVND (reference sequence). The CDR3 extends over 15 amino acids. CDR3 nucleotide sequence: TGTGCCAGTAGTATAAACCCGAGCTCTGGAAACACCATATATTTT. Protein product: CASSINPSSGNTIYF.

The V call is TRBV7-9, the J call TRBJ1-6, with D possibly TRBD1 on 6 matching bases. The CDR3 covers 14 residues. The germline V gene encodes CDR1 SEHNR and CDR2 FQNEAQ (reference sequence). V lost 6 bases to trimming and J lost 7 bases, with 13 bases between them. The CDR3 DNA sequence: TGTGCCAGCAGGGAAGACAGGATCAATTCACCCCTCCACTTT. Protein: CASREDRINSPLHF. Full variable domain (missing parts from reference TRBV7-9 and TRBJ1-6): DTGVSQNPRHKITKRGQNVTFRCDPISEHNRLYWYRQTLGQGPEFLTYFQNEAQLEKSRLLSDRFSAERPKGSFSTLEIQRTEQGDSAMYLCASREDRINSPLHFGNGTRLTVT.

J is TRBJ1-2 and V is TRBV4-1, with 10 bases lining up with TRBD1. V shed 5 bases and J 4 bases; nucleotides not matched to a gene: 16. CDR3 size: 18 residues. Germline assignment: CDR1 MGHRA and CDR2 YSYEKL. The CDR3 coding sequence is TGCGCCAGCAGCTTAAGAGGTGTTGGGGACAGGGGTATCTATGGCTACACCTTC. It is translated as CASSLRGVGDRGIYGYTF.

The rearrangement links TRBV4-1 to TRBJ2-1, with 11 bases matching TRBD2. V shed 4 bases, J shed 6 bases, and the junction held 5 bases outside the gene matches. Per the germline V gene, CDR1 is MGHRA and CDR2 is YSYEKL. CDR3 length: 15 amino acids. CDR3 in amino acids: CASSRGTSGLNEQFF. CDR3 sequence (DNA): TGCGCCAGCAGCCGGGGGACTAGCGGCCTCAATGAGCAGTTCTTC.

The chain has TRBV12-3 or TRBV12-4 and TRBJ1-4; the match to TRBD1 covers 7 bases. The CDR3 spans 13 residues. The V gene end was trimmed by 6 bases and the J gene end by 8 bases; junction bases not matched to a gene: 6. CDR3 loop: CASSGTVGEKLFF. The CDR3 nucleotides are TGTGCCAGCAGCGGGACAGTTGGAGAAAAACTGTTTTTT.

The gene calls are TRBV10-2 and TRBJ1-2, with 7 bases aligning to TRBD1. Germline V gives CDR1 WSHSY, CDR2 SAAADI. The CDR3 runs 14 residues. Germline trimming cut 7 bases from V and 3 bases from J; bases unmatched to any gene: 8. For the CDR3, the DNA is TGCGCCAGCACCAGGGGGAGGCTTGACTATGGCTACACCTTC. It translates to CASTRGRLDYGYTF.

V usage is TRBV30 and J usage is TRBJ2-1, with TRBD2 identical over 8 bases. The CDR3 spans 13 residues. Looked up from germline, CDR1 is GTSNPN and CDR2 is SVGIG (reference sequence). V gave up 3 bases and J gave up 8 bases; unmatched junction bases: 6. CDR3 nucleotide sequence: TGTGCCTGGAGCGGGGGGGCGGTCCATGAGCAGTTCTTC. It yields the protein CAWSGGAVHEQFF.

The rearrangement uses TRBV2 and TRBJ2-7; 8 nucleotides match TRBD1. The CDR3 covers 14 residues. J gave up 6 bases and V 5 bases, and 9 bases lay outside the gene matches. From germline, CDR1 is SNHLY and CDR2 FYNNEI. The chain's CDR3 is CASSLLTGDGEQYF. The CDR3, as DNA: TGTGCCAGCAGTCTCTTGACAGGGGACGGCGAGCAGTACTTC.

The chain has TRBV5-1 and TRBJ2-1; 10 bases line up with TRBD1. CDR1 is SGHRS, CDR2 YFSETQ, per germline. The CDR3 spans 16 residues. After removal of 0 bases from V and 2 bases from J, the junction contained 2 bases not matched to a gene. The CDR3 DNA sequence: TGCGCCAGCAGCTTGGGGGACAGGGGACCCTACAATGAGCAGTTCTTC. Protein: CASSLGDRGPYNEQFF.

The rearrangement uses TRBV4-1 and TRBJ2-7; perhaps TRBD1 as D (5 bases). The length of the CDR3 is 14 residues. Trimming stripped 0 bases from V and 13 bases from J, with 19 bases between. Germline lookup yields CDR1 MGHRA and CDR2 YSYEKL. CDR3: CASSQDLGRDRRYF. The CDR3 nucleotides are TGCGCCAGCAGCCAAGATCTGGGGCGAGACCGCCGATACTTC.

The V gene is TRBV13, the J gene TRBJ2-2; D is perhaps TRBD2 (6 bases). With 3 bases removed from V and 6 bases from J, the gap between germline ends came to 14 bases. This CDR3 comprises 15 residues. Germline values: CDR1 PRHDT, CDR2 FYEKMQ (reference sequence). CDR3 sequence: CASSFGREGAGELFF. The CDR3 bases are TGTGCCAGCAGCTTCGGGAGAGAGGGAGCCGGGGAGCTGTTTTTT.

The chain joins TRBV4-1 to TRBJ1-1; tentatively, D is TRBD1 (5 bases). The CDR3 sequence is 18 residues long. The V and J ends lost 3 bases and 0 bases respectively, with 20 bases between them. CDR1 and CDR2 (germline): MGHRA, YSYEKL. The CDR3: CASSHTPWDGRMNTEAFF. Written as DNA, the CDR3 is TGCGCCAGCAGCCACACCCCCTGGGACGGGAGGATGAACACTGAAGCTTTCTTT.

V usage is TRBV6-2 or TRBV6-3 and J usage is TRBJ1-1; D remains ambiguous. CDR1 MNHEY and CDR2 SVGEGT come from the germline V gene. This CDR3 has 14 amino acids. The V gene lost 2 bases and the J gene lost 2 bases, with 9 bases spanning the gap. CDR3 region: CASSYGGYNTEAFF. The CDR3 DNA sequence: TGTGCCAGCAGTTACGGAGGGTATAACACTGAAGCTTTCTTT.